This T cell receptor beta chain was captured in a study of siplizumab effects on memory and regulatory T cells. Trimming removed 3 bases at V and 4 bases at J, with 10 bases between. The germline gives CDR1 MGHRA, CDR2 YSYEKL. The CDR3 length is 14 residues. Findings of the study overall: In siplizumab conditions, mappable alloreactive CD4+ clones averaged about 71% Treg-derived, against around 30% in controls. Just a small share of alloreactive clones was traced back to unstimulated subsets. Alloreactive sequences tracing back to unstimulated CD4+ memory cells fell significantly with siplizumab. Naive T cells appeared more varied than memory cells and looked like key alloresponse contributors.

Note on this clone: The antigen is unknown.

Profiled with immunoSEQ multiplex PCR; TCRdb holds only in-frame clones, not every one. Counted here are 99,000 or so clones, approximately 94% occurring once; the ten biggest clones make up around 0.29%. The sequence came from a human donor in good health. The rearrangement links TRBV4-1 to TRBJ2-1; no definite D call. Sequencing was carried out using CD4+ T cells sorted from blood. The CDR3 sequence: CASSHASAYNEQFF. Here the CDR3 DNA reads TGCGCCAGCAGCCACGCCAGTGCGTACAATGAGCAGTTCTTC.